This T cell receptor beta chain was profiled in a study of T-cell memory formation after mild COVID-19. Findings of the study overall: Clones that contracted from day 15 to 85 were balanced CD4/CD8, while later expanders leaned CD4+. Shrinking CD4+ clones were chiefly CM and EM; CD8+ ones were chiefly EMRA. Confirmation of SARS-CoV-2 specificity was lacking for second-wave clones peaking day 37. Some SARS-CoV-2-responding clones were already detected in memory before infection.

Points on this clonotype: Its antigen is unknown.

TCRdb reprocessed the 5' RACE reads with MiXCR, giving one entry per CDR3 protein. The sample contains about 340,000 distinct CDR3 sequences, about an eighth of which appear only once. Germline V gives CDR1 KGHSH, CDR2 LQKENI. V was trimmed by 1 base and J by 0 bases, leaving 6 bases between them. This CDR3 has 15 amino acids. Sequencing was carried out using PBMCs or a T cell subset sorted from them (not recorded which). This chain uses TRBV18 with TRBJ2-2; D is undetermined. This sequence originates from a man younger than 30 who had mild COVID-19 (a few samples of this study predate the infection). Cell type and time point are not known. The CDR3 is CASSPQYPNTGELFF. CDR3 DNA sequence: TGTGCCAGCTCACCACAGTACCCGAACACCGGGGAGCTGTTTTTT.